This T cell receptor beta chain was identified in a study of blood T cell repertoires in COVID-19. The CDR3 has 18 amino acids. V lost 2 bases to trimming and J lost 4 bases; unmatched junction nucleotides: 12. Looked up from germline, CDR1 is KGHSH and CDR2 is LQKENI. The repertoire was sequenced with immunoSEQ multiplex PCR; TCRdb's copy has only in-frame clones and lacks some. This table holds about 160,000 clones, 80% to 90% found once. The sequence derives from a woman aged 60-75 years who had recovered from COVID-19. V usage is TRBV18 and J usage is TRBJ1-1; 11 nucleotides match TRBD1. The sequenced sample consisted of peripheral blood. CDR3 coding DNA: TGTGCCAGCTCACCAAGGACAGGGGGCGAAACGATAAGCACTGAAGCTTTCTTT. Translated, it gives CASSPRTGGETISTEAFF.